What follows is one T cell receptor (beta chain) and its context. Profiling relied on immunoSEQ multiplex PCR, and the TCRdb table lists in-frame clones only, not all of them. Here the sample spans tens of thousands of clones, around 90% being singletons. These data come from a study of T cell changes during pregnancy in multiple sclerosis. V lost 3 bases, J lost 3 bases, and 10 bases lay in between. From germline, CDR1 is SGHNT and CDR2 YYREEE (reference sequence). The CDR3 has 13 residues. The clonotype originates from a female donor with multiple sclerosis, enrolled in a pregnancy study. The genes are TRBV5-4 and TRBJ2-7; D not resolved. The sequencing used CD4+ T cells from peripheral blood mononuclear cells, collected after pregnancy. The CDR3 coding sequence is TGTGCCAGCAGCTCGGGTCCCAGCTACGAGCAGTACTTC. Translation: CASSSGPSYEQYF. The variable domain in full, with the rest retrieved from reference TRBV5-4 and TRBJ2-7, is ETGVTQSPTHLIKTRGQQVTLRCSSQSGHNTVSWYQQALGQGPQFIFQYYREEENGRGNFPPRFSGLQFPNYSSELNVNALELDDSALYLCASSSGPSYEQYFGPGTRLTVT.